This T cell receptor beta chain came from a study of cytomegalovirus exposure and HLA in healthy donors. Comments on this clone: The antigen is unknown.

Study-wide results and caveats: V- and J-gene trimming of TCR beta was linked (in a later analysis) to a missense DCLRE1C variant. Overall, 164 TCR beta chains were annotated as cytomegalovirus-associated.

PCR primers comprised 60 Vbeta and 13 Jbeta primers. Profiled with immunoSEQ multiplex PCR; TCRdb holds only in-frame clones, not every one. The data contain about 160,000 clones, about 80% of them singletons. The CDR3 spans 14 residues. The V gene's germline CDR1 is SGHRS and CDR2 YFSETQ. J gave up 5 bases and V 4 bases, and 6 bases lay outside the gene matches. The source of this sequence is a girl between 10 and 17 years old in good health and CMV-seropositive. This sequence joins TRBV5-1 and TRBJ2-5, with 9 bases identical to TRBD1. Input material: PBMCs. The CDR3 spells CASSKTGGGETQYF. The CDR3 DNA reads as TGCGCCAGCAGCAAAACAGGGGGCGGTGAGACCCAGTACTTC.